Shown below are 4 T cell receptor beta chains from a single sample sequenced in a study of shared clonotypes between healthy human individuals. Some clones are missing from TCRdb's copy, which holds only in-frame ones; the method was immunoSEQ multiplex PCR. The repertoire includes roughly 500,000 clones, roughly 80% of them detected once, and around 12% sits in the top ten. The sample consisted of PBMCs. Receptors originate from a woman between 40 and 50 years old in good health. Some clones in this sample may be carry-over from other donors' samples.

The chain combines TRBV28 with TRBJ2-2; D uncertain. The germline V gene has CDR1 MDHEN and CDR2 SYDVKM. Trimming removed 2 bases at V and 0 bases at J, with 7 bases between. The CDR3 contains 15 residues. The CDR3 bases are TGTGCCAGCAGTTTAGGGGTAACGAACACCGGGGAGCTGTTTTTT. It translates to CASSLGVTNTGELFF.

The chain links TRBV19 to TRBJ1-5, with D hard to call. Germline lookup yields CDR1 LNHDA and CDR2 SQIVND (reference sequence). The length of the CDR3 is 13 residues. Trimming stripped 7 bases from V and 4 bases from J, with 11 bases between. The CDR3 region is CASTPGPNQPQHF. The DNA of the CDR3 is TGTGCCAGTACCCCAGGACCGAATCAGCCCCAGCATTTT.

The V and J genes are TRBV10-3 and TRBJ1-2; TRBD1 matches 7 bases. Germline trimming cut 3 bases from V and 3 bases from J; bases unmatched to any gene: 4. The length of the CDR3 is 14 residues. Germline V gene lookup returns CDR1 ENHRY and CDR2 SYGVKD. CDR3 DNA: TGTGCCATCAGTGAAAAAGGGACAGACTATGGCTACACCTTC. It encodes CAISEKGTDYGYTF.

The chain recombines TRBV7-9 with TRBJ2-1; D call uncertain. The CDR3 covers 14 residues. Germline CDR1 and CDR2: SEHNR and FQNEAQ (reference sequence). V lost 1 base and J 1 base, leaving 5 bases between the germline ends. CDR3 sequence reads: CASSLGASYNEQFF. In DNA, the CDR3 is TGTGCCAGCAGCTTAGGTGCTTCCTACAATGAGCAGTTCTTC.